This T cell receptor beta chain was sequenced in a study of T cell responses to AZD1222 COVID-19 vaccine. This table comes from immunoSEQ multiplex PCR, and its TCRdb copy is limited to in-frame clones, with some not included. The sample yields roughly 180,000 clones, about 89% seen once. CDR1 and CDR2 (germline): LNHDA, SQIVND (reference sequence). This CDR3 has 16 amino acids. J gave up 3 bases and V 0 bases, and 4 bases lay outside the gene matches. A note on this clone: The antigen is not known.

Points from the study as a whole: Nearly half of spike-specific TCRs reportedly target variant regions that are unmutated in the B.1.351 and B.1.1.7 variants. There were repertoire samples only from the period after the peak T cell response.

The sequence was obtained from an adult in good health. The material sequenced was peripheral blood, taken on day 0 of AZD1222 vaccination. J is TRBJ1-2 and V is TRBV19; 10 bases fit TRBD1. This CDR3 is CASSIDPTGGDYGYTF. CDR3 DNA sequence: TGTGCCAGTAGTATAGATCCGACAGGGGGCGACTATGGCTACACCTTC. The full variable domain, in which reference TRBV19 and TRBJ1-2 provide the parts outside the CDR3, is DGGITQSPKYLFRKEGQNVTLSCEQNLNHDAMYWYRQDPGQGLRLIYYSQIVNDFQKGDIAEGYSVSREKKESFPLTVTSAQKNPTAFYLCASSIDPTGGDYGYTFGSGTRLTVV.